This T cell receptor beta chain was found in a study of radiotherapy plus CTLA-4 blockade in lung cancer (dated by TCRdb to 2016 to 2018). Turning to the overall study: Among enrolled patients, 15% to 20% had an objective response and 30% to 35% reached disease control. Results the study describes overall, beyond this receptor: Early dynamic changes in blood T cell clones, together with increased serum interferon-beta after radiation, were reported as the strongest predictors of response. After treatment with radiotherapy and ipilimumab, TCR clones that originated in tumors expanded in peripheral blood.

About this clone: Its antigen remains unidentified. Base qualities are not provided; no much larger clone lies one nucleotide away.

The study tested focal radiation therapy combined with CTLA-4 blockade (ipilimumab) in patients with chemo-refractory metastatic non-small-cell lung cancer. The library was generated by the immunoSEQ multiplex PCR assay. Here the immuneACCESS table is served through TCRdb, limited to in-frame sequences with V and J called. Missing clones are a known gap in these copies; in checked studies unresolved V genes cover under half, and the rest lacks a known reason. The sample includes around 100,000 clones, with 81% observed a single time. The ten largest clones add up to 3% to 4% of the sample. This TCR was sampled from a human donor with non-small cell lung cancer that progressed on radiotherapy plus ipilimumab. Some clones in this sample may be carry-over from other donors' samples. The sequencing used peripheral blood, collected from a patient treated with radiotherapy plus ipilimumab.

This receptor has the CDR3 CASSVLGRTQETQYF. The sequenced DNA is TGTGCCAGCAGCGTATTAGGGCGGACCCAAGAGACCCAGTACTTC. The sequence joins TRBV9 to TRBJ2-5; the D gene lacks a confident call. V loses 1 base, J loses 1 base, and the germline ends lie 11 bases apart. Based on the germline V gene, the CDR1 and CDR2 sequences are SGDLS and YYNGEE. Including cysteine and phenylalanine, the CDR3 has 15 amino acids. Just the 45-base CDR3 DNA is kept, in frame starting at base 1.